These 31 T cell receptor beta chains originate from one sample sequenced in a study of radiotherapy plus CTLA-4 blockade in lung cancer. The data were produced by immunoSEQ multiplex PCR, yet TCRdb's version contains in-frame clones alone and is incomplete. Among 65,000 to 90,000 clones listed, around 86% were seen once. Sequencing used peripheral blood, obtained from a patient treated with radiotherapy plus ipilimumab. The receptors were sampled from a human donor with non-small cell lung cancer who had stable disease on radiotherapy plus ipilimumab.

The CDR3 coding sequence is TGTGCCAGCAGCTCCCCCATTGGGAGGACTGGAAACACCATATATTTT. Its protein is CASSSPIGRTGNTIYF. This chain connects TRBV5-6 to TRBJ1-3; no firm D call. The V gene lost 3 bases and the J gene lost 2 bases, with 15 bases spanning the gap. CDR1 SGHDT and CDR2 YYEEEE come from the germline V gene. The CDR3 is 16 residues long.

This clone was found once. The chain combines TRBV28 with TRBJ2-7, with TRBD1 matching over 8 bases. Trimming removed 6 bases from V and 7 bases from J; junction bases left unmatched: 5. The V gene's germline CDR1 is MDHEN and CDR2 SYDVKM. There are 12 residues in the CDR3. CDR3 DNA: TGTGCCAGCAGGGACAGGGTTGGGGAGCAGTACTTC. Its translation: CASRDRVGEQYF.

This chain uses TRBV5-1 with TRBJ2-1; no reliable D call. The CDR3 contains 13 residues. Per germline, CDR1 SGHRS and CDR2 YFSETQ. Trimming left V 4 bases short and J 4 bases short, with 9 bases between. Here the CDR3 reads CASSNDGYNEQFF. Written as DNA, the CDR3 is TGCGCCAGCAGCAACGACGGTTACAATGAGCAGTTCTTC.

The chain links TRBV19 to TRBJ2-3; maybe TRBD2 (6 bases). V was pared by 7 bases and J by 1 base, with 9 bases between. CDR3 length equals 13 residues. Germline CDR1 and CDR2: LNHDA and SQIVND (reference sequence). The CDR3 DNA follows: TGTGCCAGTACCCGGAGGGGCACAGATACGCAGTATTTT. Translating gives CASTRRGTDTQYF.

This chain joins TRBV11-1 and TRBJ2-7; D gene unclear. Germline CDR1 SGHAT, CDR2 FQDESV (reference sequence). The CDR3 spans 14 residues. Trimming cost V 1 base and J 4 bases, with 11 bases left between them. The CDR3 DNA reads as TGTGCCAGCAGCTTAGGCGGCGGTGCTTACGAGCAGTACTTC. It is translated as CASSLGGGAYEQYF. Looking up the rest from reference TRBV11-1 and TRBJ2-7 gives the full variable domain: EAEVAQSPRYKITEKSQAVAFWCDPISGHATLYWYRQILGQGPELLVQFQDESVVDDSQLPKDRFSAERLKGVDSTLKIQPAELGDSAMYLCASSLGGGAYEQYFGPGTRLTVT.

The chain carries TRBV15 and TRBJ2-7; D possibly corresponds to TRBD1 (6 bases). The germline V and J ends were trimmed by 1 base and 2 bases, with 12 bases remaining between them. Germline CDR1 is LNHNV and CDR2 is YYDKDF (reference sequence). The CDR3 loop spans 15 amino acids. Written as DNA, the CDR3 is TGTGCCACCAGCAGAGGAACAGGGAACACCTACGAGCAGTACTTC. Protein: CATSRGTGNTYEQYF.

This clone was seen just once. A read error may produce the germline difference seen at one junction end. The CDR3 bases are TGTGCCAGCAGCGTGGCACTGAACGCCGGGGAGCTGTTTTTT. It yields the protein CASSVALNAGELFF. The chain is built from TRBV9 and TRBJ2-2; D not certain. The CDR3 covers 14 residues. Looked up from germline, CDR1 is SGDLS and CDR2 is YYNGEE.

The J gene is TRBJ2-5, the V gene TRBV5-1; the D gene is possibly TRBD1 (6 bases). This CDR3 is built from 15 residues. Trimming took 4 bases from V and 7 from J, leaving 20 bases between them. Germline V gene sequence: CDR1 SGHRS, CDR2 YFSETQ. This CDR3 reads CASSHGDRPPGTQYF. In DNA, the CDR3 is TGCGCCAGCAGCCACGGAGACAGGCCGCCGGGGACCCAGTACTTC.

The rearrangement joins TRBV18 to TRBJ1-2; D might be TRBD1 (5 bases). The CDR3 runs 14 residues. With 0 bases removed from V and 3 bases from J, the gap between germline ends came to 8 bases. Germline CDR1 is KGHSH and CDR2 is LQKENI. CDR3 residues: CASSPPGRDYGYTF. In DNA form, the CDR3 reads TGTGCCAGCTCACCACCGGGCAGGGACTATGGCTACACCTTC.

This clone came up a few times. V is TRBV10-3 and J is TRBJ2-3, with D tentatively TRBD1 (5 bases). Per the germline V gene, CDR1 is ENHRY and CDR2 is SYGVKD. V was shortened by 4 bases and J by 2 bases, with 10 bases between the two germline ends. There are 14 residues in the CDR3. The CDR3 here is CAISGGGPTDTQYF. As DNA, the CDR3 is TGTGCCATCAGTGGGGGCGGCCCCACAGATACGCAGTATTTT.

The chain recombines TRBV29-1 with TRBJ1-2, with D possibly matching TRBD1 (5 bases). V lost 0 bases and J lost 13, with 12 bases in between. Germline V gives CDR1 SQVTM, CDR2 ANQGSEA. The CDR3 spans 11 residues. CDR3 sequence: CSVEDLPGGTF. Here the CDR3 DNA reads TGCAGCGTTGAAGATCTACCGGGGGGCACCTTC.

This clone has just a few counts. The chain links TRBV6-5 to TRBJ2-3, with 7 nucleotides matching TRBD1. Trimming removed 2 bases from V and 2 bases from J; junction bases left unmatched: 4. The CDR3 spans 15 residues. Germline V gives CDR1 MNHEY, CDR2 SVGAGI. The CDR3 DNA reads TGTGCCAGCAGTTACCGGGACAGCCACACAGATACGCAGTATTTT. Encoded protein: CASSYRDSHTDTQYF.

The chain couples TRBV30 to TRBJ2-1, with D uncertain. The CDR3 loop spans 15 amino acids. Trimming removed 0 bases at V and 2 bases at J, with 11 bases between. CDR1 and CDR2 (germline): GTSNPN, SVGIG (reference sequence). DNA for the CDR3: TGTGCCTGGAGTGTGCGTCGGCGGCCCTACAATGAGCAGTTCTTC. Protein sequence: CAWSVRRRPYNEQFF.

J is TRBJ1-2 and V is TRBV30, with 8 bases aligning to TRBD1. The length of the CDR3 is 15 residues. The V and J ends lost 3 bases and 8 bases, in that order; junction bases with no gene match: 14. The germline gives CDR1 GTSNPN, CDR2 SVGIG (reference sequence). Here the CDR3 reads CAWRIPWTGRYGYTF. CDR3 bases: TGTGCCTGGAGAATTCCCTGGACAGGGAGGTACGGCTACACCTTC.

This clone was seen only a few times. V is TRBV30 and J is TRBJ1-6; a possible D gene is TRBD1 (5 bases). Trimming pared 3 bases from V and 9 bases from J, leaving 15 bases between. The CDR3 consists of 14 residues. CDR1 and CDR2 from the germline V gene are GTSNPN and SVGIG (reference sequence). CDR3 sequence reads: CAWRYGRESSPLHF. CDR3 sequence (DNA): TGTGCCTGGAGATATGGCAGGGAAAGTTCACCCCTCCACTTT.

J is TRBJ2-1 and V is TRBV7-6, with D maybe TRBD2 (6 bases). Deletions cut 1 base from V and 6 bases from J, with 10 bases between. Germline CDR1 is SGHVS and CDR2 is FNYEAQ. The CDR3 is made up of 14 amino acids. Here the CDR3 reads CASSLVTGGNEQFF. In DNA, the CDR3 is TGTGCCAGCAGCTTAGTGACCGGGGGCAATGAGCAGTTCTTC.

This chain uses TRBV5-4 with TRBJ1-4, with a tentative D call TRBD1 (5 bases). V was trimmed by 0 bases and J by 4 bases, leaving 7 bases between them. The CDR3 sequence is 14 residues long. Germline V gene lookup returns CDR1 SGHNT and CDR2 YYREEE (reference sequence). CDR3 in DNA: TGTGCCAGCAGCTTGGGGGGGGATAATGAAAAACTGTTTTTT. As protein: CASSLGGDNEKLFF.

This clone was recorded once. The genes are TRBV6-4 and TRBJ2-5, with TRBD1 identical over 8 bases. V lost 4 bases and J lost 4; bases outside the gene matches: 2. The CDR3 covers 13 residues. Germline V lookup: CDR1 MRHNA, CDR2 SNTAGT. CDR3 bases: TGTGCCAGCAGTGCGACAGGGGTAGAGACCCAGTACTTC. Its protein product is CASSATGVETQYF.

The chain carries TRBV29-1 and TRBJ2-5; D may be TRBD1 (5 bases). The V gene's germline CDR1 is SQVTM and CDR2 ANQGSEA. This CDR3 has 11 residues. V shed 6 bases and J shed 4 bases, with 9 bases lying between them. This chain's CDR3 is CSVGHPETQYF. Here the CDR3 DNA reads TGCAGCGTCGGACATCCAGAGACCCAGTACTTC.

This chain joins TRBV18 and TRBJ2-7; D is unclear. CDR3 length equals 14 residues. Trimming pared 6 bases from V and 1 base from J, leaving 13 bases between. Germline V gene sequence: CDR1 KGHSH, CDR2 LQKENI. The CDR3 nucleotides read TGTGCCAGCTCCCCCCAGAAGGGATCCTACGAGCAGTACTTC. Translating gives CASSPQKGSYEQYF.

The CDR3 protein is CASSVAGLGLTDTQYF. As DNA, the CDR3 is TGTGCCAGCAGCGTAGCGGGACTAGGACTGACAGATACGCAGTATTTT. J is TRBJ2-3 and V is TRBV9; 8 nucleotides align to TRBD2. With V trimmed by 0 bases and J by 3 bases, 6 bases remained unmatched. CDR3 size: 16 residues. Germline CDR1 and CDR2: SGDLS and YYNGEE.

The chain carries TRBV5-1 and TRBJ2-1; TRBD1 might be the D (6 bases). This CDR3 is 14 amino acids long. V gave up 0 bases and J gave up 6 bases, with 10 bases separating them. The V gene's germline CDR1 is SGHRS and CDR2 YFSETQ. CDR3 sequence: CASSLGGLANEQFF. The CDR3 region has the DNA TGCGCCAGCAGCTTGGGGGGGCTGGCCAATGAGCAGTTCTTC.

The chain joins TRBV5-3 to TRBJ2-2; D is uncertain. TRBV5-3 belongs to the ORF category, with a function that is uncertain. The CDR3 sequence is 15 residues long. Trimming took off 0 bases at V and 0 bases at J, with 6 bases between the two ends. The CDR3 loop reads CARSLGKTNTGELFF. CDR3 DNA: TGTGCCAGAAGCTTGGGCAAAACGAACACCGGGGAGCTGTTTTTT.

The chain is built from TRBV7-2 and TRBJ2-1; 9 positions match TRBD2. Germline V gene sequence: CDR1 SGHTA, CDR2 FQGNSA. V was pared by 8 bases and J by 0 bases, with 5 bases of the junction left unmatched. The CDR3 is made up of 15 amino acids. CDR3 in DNA: TGTGCCAGCGCGGTAGCGGGGGACTCCTACAATGAGCAGTTCTTC. Translated, it gives CASAVAGDSYNEQFF.

The chain links TRBV5-4 to TRBJ1-2; D possibly corresponds to TRBD1 (5 bases). This CDR3 contains 13 residues. V lost 0 bases and J 8 bases, leaving 11 bases between the germline ends. Germline V gene data show CDR1 as SGHNT and CDR2 as YYREEE (reference sequence). The chain's CDR3 is CASSLAGVRGYTF. The DNA for the CDR3 is TGTGCCAGCAGCTTGGCGGGGGTCCGGGGCTACACCTTC.

The chain employs TRBV5-1 and TRBJ2-1; 13 bases align to TRBD2. The CDR3 sequence is 16 residues long. The junction had 9 bases not matched to a gene; V was cut back by 7 bases and J by 5 bases. Per germline, CDR1 SGHRS and CDR2 YFSETQ. The CDR3 sequence is CASQLLGLAGDNEQFF. The CDR3, as DNA: TGCGCCAGCCAACTTCTTGGACTAGCGGGGGACAATGAGCAGTTCTTC.

This chain joins TRBV29-1 and TRBJ2-5, with a weak D call TRBD1 (6 bases). Germline CDR1 is SQVTM and CDR2 is ANQGSEA. The CDR3 is 12 amino acids. V was shortened by 7 bases and J by 5 bases, with 14 bases between the two germline ends. The CDR3 DNA sequence: TGCAGCGCCCAGACAGGACCTGAGACCCAGTACTTC. This translates into CSAQTGPETQYF. Variable domain in full (rest from reference TRBV29-1 and TRBJ2-5): SAVISQKPSRDICQRGTSLTIQCQVDSQVTMMFWYRQQPGQSLTLIATANQGSEATYESGFVIDKFPISRPNLTFSTLTVSNMSPEDSSIYLCSAQTGPETQYFGPGTRLLVL.

This clone was seen once. The chain uses TRBV11-3 and TRBJ2-3, with TRBD2 as a possible D gene (7 bases). CDR1 SGHNT and CDR2 YENEEA come from the germline V gene. This CDR3 is built from 16 residues. The ends were cut back, 1 base at V and 3 bases at J, with 14 bases in the middle. As DNA, the CDR3 is TGTGCCAGCAGCTTAGTGGTCAAGGGGGGGACAGATACGCAGTATTTT. As protein: CASSLVVKGGTDTQYF.

This clone appeared once. The chain is built from TRBV6-5 and TRBJ2-1; tentative D call: TRBD2 (6 bases). V shed 2 bases and J shed 4 bases, with 12 bases lying between them. CDR3 length: 15 amino acids. Germline values: CDR1 MNHEY, CDR2 SVGAGI. Written as DNA, the CDR3 is TGTGCCAGCAGTTACGGCCCACTAGCATACAATGAGCAGTTCTTC. Protein: CASSYGPLAYNEQFF.

About this clone itself: In the same sample, other DNA sequences code for this CDR3. V usage is TRBV5-1 and J usage is TRBJ1-4; D unclear. Looked up from germline, CDR1 is SGHRS and CDR2 is YFSETQ. This CDR3 is built from 13 residues. Between the trimmed V and J ends, which lost 7 bases and 5 bases, there was a span of 12 bases. The CDR3 DNA sequence: TGCGCCAGCTCTCCGTTGGGGAATGAAAAACTGTTTTTT. Translated: CASSPLGNEKLFF.

Worth noting for this clone: The same CDR3 is also encoded by other DNA sequences in this sample. V is TRBV9 and J is TRBJ2-3; 10 bases map to TRBD2. V dropped 5 bases and J dropped 4; count of bases not matched to a gene: 13. From germline, CDR1 is SGDLS and CDR2 YYNGEE. The CDR3 consists of 17 residues. CDR3 nucleotides: TGTGCCAGCAGGGAATTGGGGACAAGCGGGGGGGCAGATACGCAGTATTTT. Its translation is CASRELGTSGGADTQYF.